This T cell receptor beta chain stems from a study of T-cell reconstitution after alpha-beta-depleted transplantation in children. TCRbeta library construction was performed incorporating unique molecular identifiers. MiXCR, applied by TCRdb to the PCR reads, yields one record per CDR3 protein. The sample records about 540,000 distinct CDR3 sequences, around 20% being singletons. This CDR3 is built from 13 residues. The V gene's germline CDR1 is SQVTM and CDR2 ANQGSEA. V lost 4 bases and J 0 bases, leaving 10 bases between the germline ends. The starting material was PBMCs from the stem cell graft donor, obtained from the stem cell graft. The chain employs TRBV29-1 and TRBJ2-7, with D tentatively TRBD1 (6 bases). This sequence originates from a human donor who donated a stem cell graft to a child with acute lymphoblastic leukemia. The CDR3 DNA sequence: TGCAGCGTTGTGGGGGCGAGCTCCTACGAGCAGTACTTC. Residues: CSVVGASSYEQYF.